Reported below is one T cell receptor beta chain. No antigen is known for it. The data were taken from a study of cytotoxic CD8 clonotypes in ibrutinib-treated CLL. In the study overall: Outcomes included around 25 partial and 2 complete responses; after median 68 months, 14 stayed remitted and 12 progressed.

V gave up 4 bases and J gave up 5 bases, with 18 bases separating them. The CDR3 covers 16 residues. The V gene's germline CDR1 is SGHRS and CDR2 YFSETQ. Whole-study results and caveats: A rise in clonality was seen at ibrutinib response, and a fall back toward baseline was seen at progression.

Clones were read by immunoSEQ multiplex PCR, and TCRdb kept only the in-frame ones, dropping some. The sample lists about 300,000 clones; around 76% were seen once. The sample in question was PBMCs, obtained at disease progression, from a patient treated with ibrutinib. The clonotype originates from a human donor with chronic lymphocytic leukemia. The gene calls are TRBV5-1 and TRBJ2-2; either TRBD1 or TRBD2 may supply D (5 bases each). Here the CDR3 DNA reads TGCGCCAGCAGCCCCTGGGACGGACAACAGACCGGGGAGCTGTTTTTT. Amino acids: CASSPWDGQQTGELFF.